What follows are 23 T cell receptor beta chains derived from one specimen sequenced in a study of blood T cell repertoires in COVID-19. The assay was immunoSEQ multiplex PCR, and TCRdb's table has in-frame clones only and misses some. The table shows over 300,000 clones, with 90% occurring only once. Sequencing was performed on peripheral blood. These receptors were obtained from a man aged 18 to 29 with active or convalescent COVID-19.

The chain recombines TRBV4-2 with TRBJ1-2, with 7 bases matching TRBD1. V shed 5 bases and J 3 bases; nucleotides not matched to a gene: 6. In germline, CDR1 is LGHNA, CDR2 YNFKEQ. The CDR3 runs 14 residues. CDR3 loop: CASSERDRDYGYTF. In nucleotides, the CDR3 is TGTGCCAGCAGCGAACGAGACAGGGACTATGGCTACACCTTC.

The chain combines TRBV11-2 with TRBJ2-1; 8 bases align to TRBD2. Germline V CDR1 and CDR2: SGHAT, FQNNGV. The CDR3 contains 16 residues. Germline trimming cut 3 bases from V and 1 base from J; bases unmatched to any gene: 5. Written as DNA, the CDR3 is TGTGCCAGCAGCTTGTTAGCGGGATGGTCCTACAATGAGCAGTTCTTC. Its translation is CASSLLAGWSYNEQFF.

This clone has more than one count but fewer than ten. This chain connects TRBV19 to TRBJ1-5; no reliable D call. Trimming pared 9 bases from V and 6 bases from J, leaving 24 bases between. CDR1 LNHDA and CDR2 SQIVND come from the germline V gene (reference sequence). This CDR3 has 16 residues. DNA for the CDR3: TGTGCCAGCAGTCTCAGTGAGGGAGGATTAATTCAGCCCCAGCATTTT. It specifies CASSLSEGGLIQPQHF.

V usage is TRBV6-5 and J usage is TRBJ2-7; no definite D call. Germline CDR1 reads MNHEY; CDR2 reads SVGAGI. V was pared by 0 bases and J by 0 bases, with 9 bases between. The CDR3 extends over 15 amino acids. The chain's CDR3 is CASSYSSIPSYEQYF. For the CDR3, the DNA is TGTGCCAGCAGTTACTCGAGCATCCCCTCCTACGAGCAGTACTTC.

The chain couples TRBV5-1 to TRBJ2-1; a weak D match, TRBD2 (5 bases). V dropped 3 bases and J dropped 5 bases, with 9 bases sitting between them. The germline V gene encodes CDR1 SGHRS and CDR2 YFSETQ. The CDR3 totals 13 residues. The CDR3 DNA is TGCGCCAGCAGCTCGGACTTGAACAATGAGCAGTTCTTC. It translates to CASSSDLNNEQFF.

The CDR3 protein is CASRQGREKLFF. The CDR3 DNA reads as TGTGCCAGCAGGCAGGGTCGCGAAAAACTGTTTTTT. The chain joins TRBV28 to TRBJ1-4, with a possible D match to TRBD1 (5 bases). Germline CDR1 MDHEN, CDR2 SYDVKM. V was clipped by 6 bases and J by 8 bases, with 10 bases between them. The CDR3 runs to 12 residues.

This chain links TRBV28 with TRBJ2-3; 8 nucleotides match TRBD2. CDR3 size: 17 residues. V lost 6 bases and J lost 2; bases outside the gene matches: 13. Germline loops: CDR1 MDHEN, CDR2 SYDVKM. CDR3 in DNA: TGTGCCAGCAGCCCCCTCGGTAGCGGGATCCACACAGATACGCAGTATTTT. Translating gives CASSPLGSGIHTDTQYF.

The chain carries TRBV5-5 and TRBJ1-2, with a weak D call TRBD1 (5 bases). Germline CDR1 SGHKS, CDR2 YYEKEE (reference sequence). Deletions cut 1 base from V and 2 bases from J, with 9 bases between. This CDR3 is 14 amino acids long. CDR3 bases: TGTGCCAGCAGCTTGTGGGACTGGAACTATGGCTACACCTTC. It codes for CASSLWDWNYGYTF.

V and J are TRBV11-1 and TRBJ1-6; weak D call: TRBD1 (5 bases). The CDR3 consists of 15 residues. With 0 bases removed from V and 9 bases from J, the gap between germline ends came to 12 bases. Germline V gene sequence: CDR1 SGHAT, CDR2 FQDESV (reference sequence). CDR3 loop: CASSLAFQGGSPLHF. The DNA for the CDR3 is TGTGCCAGCAGCTTAGCGTTCCAGGGTGGTTCACCCCTCCACTTT.

This chain connects TRBV7-9 to TRBJ1-5, with no clear D. The germline V gene has CDR1 SEHNR and CDR2 FQNEAQ (reference sequence). Trimming removed 3 bases from V and 0 bases from J, with 15 bases in between. This CDR3 region has 17 residues. The CDR3 DNA sequence: TGTGCCAGCAGCTTTTATCTTCGGGAAGATAGCAATCAGCCCCAGCATTTT. It codes for CASSFYLREDSNQPQHF.

This clone was seen just once. The V call is TRBV6-2 or TRBV6-3, the J call TRBJ1-1; no definite D call. This CDR3 comprises 13 residues. V was pared by 1 base and J by 5 bases, with 8 bases between. Looked up from germline, CDR1 is MNHEY and CDR2 is SVGEGT. The CDR3: CASSYFRGTEAFF. The CDR3, as DNA: TGTGCCAGCAGTTACTTCCGGGGAACTGAAGCTTTCTTT.

The rearrangement links TRBV6-5 to TRBJ1-5; no definite D call. Trimming removed 5 bases from V and 0 bases from J, with 5 bases in between. Germline CDR1 reads MNHEY; CDR2 reads SVGAGI. The CDR3 consists of 13 residues. In DNA, the CDR3 is TGTGCCAGCAGTCCGTATAGCAATCAGCCCCAGCATTTT. Translating it yields CASSPYSNQPQHF.

V gene TRBV6-6 combines with J gene TRBJ1-5, with 7 bases lining up with TRBD1. After removal of 1 base from V and 4 bases from J, the junction contained 4 bases not matched to a gene. Germline V lookup: CDR1 MNHNY, CDR2 SVGAGI (reference sequence). The CDR3 spans 15 residues. This CDR3 reads CASSYFPGGNQPQHF. The CDR3, as DNA: TGTGCCAGCAGTTACTTTCCAGGGGGGAATCAGCCCCAGCATTTT.

V is TRBV19 and J is TRBJ1-4; D may be TRBD1 (6 bases). Germline V gene data show CDR1 as LNHDA and CDR2 as SQIVND (reference sequence). V dropped 9 bases and J dropped 6 bases, with 14 bases sitting between them. The CDR3 spans 13 residues. CDR3 sequence: CASQLAGDEKLFF. The CDR3 DNA reads as TGTGCCAGCCAGCTCGCAGGGGATGAAAAACTGTTTTTT.

The V call is TRBV6-4, the J call TRBJ2-2; 9 nucleotides align to TRBD2. CDR3 length equals 14 residues. From germline, CDR1 is MRHNA and CDR2 SNTAGT. V trimming: 4 bases; J trimming: 5 bases; junction bases outside the gene matches: 2. CDR3: CASSASGATGELFF. The CDR3 nucleotides read TGTGCCAGCAGTGCTAGCGGGGCGACCGGGGAGCTGTTTTTT.

The chain uses TRBV15 and TRBJ2-1; D perhaps matches TRBD2 (6 bases). V lost 6 bases, J lost 4 bases, and 13 bases lay in between. The CDR3 runs to 14 residues. Germline V lookup: CDR1 LNHNV, CDR2 YYDKDF (reference sequence). The CDR3 loop is CATRPGLRYNEQFF. The CDR3 nucleotides are TGTGCCACCAGGCCGGGACTTAGATACAATGAGCAGTTCTTC.

The chain carries TRBV7-3 and TRBJ2-7; D unresolved. Per germline, CDR1 SGHTA and CDR2 FQGTGA. This CDR3 region has 13 residues. Deletions cut 1 base from V and 5 bases from J, with 9 bases between. The CDR3 reads CASSLRNSHEQYF. The CDR3 region has the DNA TGTGCCAGCAGCTTAAGGAACAGCCACGAGCAGTACTTC.

The chain is built from TRBV7-9 and TRBJ2-1; D is perhaps TRBD2 (7 bases). Germline V gene sequence: CDR1 SEHNR, CDR2 FQNEAQ (reference sequence). With 0 bases removed from V and 3 bases from J, the gap between germline ends came to 18 bases. The CDR3 extends over 18 amino acids. Here the CDR3 DNA reads TGTGCCAGCAGCTTAGCGGGCAATGGGCGGGGGCTCTACAATGAGCAGTTCTTC. Encoded protein: CASSLAGNGRGLYNEQFF.

CDR3 nucleotide sequence: TGTGCCAGCAGCCAAATTCCCGGGACAGGCGTCTCAGATACGCAGTATTTT. Translating it yields CASSQIPGTGVSDTQYF. This chain joins TRBV5-8 and TRBJ2-3, with TRBD1 matching over 8 bases. The CDR3 totals 17 residues. Germline V gene sequence: CDR1 SGHTS, CDR2 YDEGEE. With V trimmed by 4 bases and J by 4 bases, 14 bases remained unmatched.

The V and J genes are TRBV7-7 and TRBJ2-2; D gene unclear. Germline lookup yields CDR1 SSHAT and CDR2 FNYEAQ (reference sequence). V dropped 5 bases and J dropped 4 bases, with 5 bases sitting between them. This CDR3 has 12 residues. The CDR3 DNA follows: TGTGCCAGCAGCCCGGGCACCGGGGAGCTGTTTTTT. Translation gives CASSPGTGELFF.

This clone was observed at least ten times. This chain connects TRBV7-2 to TRBJ1-2; TRBD1 matches 8 bases. The CDR3 has 14 residues. The germline V gene encodes CDR1 SGHTA and CDR2 FQGNSA. V was clipped by 1 base and J by 4 bases; unmatched bases: 2. The CDR3 is CASSLGQGSYGYTF. The CDR3 nucleotides are TGTGCCAGCAGCTTAGGACAGGGGAGCTATGGCTACACCTTC.

The V call is TRBV6-6, the J call TRBJ1-1, with D tentatively TRBD1 (5 bases). The germline V gene encodes CDR1 MNHNY and CDR2 SVGAGI (reference sequence). The CDR3 consists of 13 residues. Deletions cut 11 bases from V and 4 bases from J, with 17 bases between. CDR3 loop: CALGDRRLTEAFF. The CDR3 DNA reads as TGTGCCCTCGGCGACAGAAGGCTCACTGAAGCTTTCTTT.

The chain couples TRBV7-2 to TRBJ2-7; TRBD2 might be the D (5 bases). The V gene lost 5 bases and the J gene lost 5 bases, with 13 bases spanning the gap. The CDR3 is 13 residues long. From germline, CDR1 is SGHTA and CDR2 FQGNSA. This CDR3 reads CASSRYGGDEQYF. The CDR3 coding sequence is TGTGCCAGCAGCCGATACGGAGGCGACGAGCAGTACTTC.